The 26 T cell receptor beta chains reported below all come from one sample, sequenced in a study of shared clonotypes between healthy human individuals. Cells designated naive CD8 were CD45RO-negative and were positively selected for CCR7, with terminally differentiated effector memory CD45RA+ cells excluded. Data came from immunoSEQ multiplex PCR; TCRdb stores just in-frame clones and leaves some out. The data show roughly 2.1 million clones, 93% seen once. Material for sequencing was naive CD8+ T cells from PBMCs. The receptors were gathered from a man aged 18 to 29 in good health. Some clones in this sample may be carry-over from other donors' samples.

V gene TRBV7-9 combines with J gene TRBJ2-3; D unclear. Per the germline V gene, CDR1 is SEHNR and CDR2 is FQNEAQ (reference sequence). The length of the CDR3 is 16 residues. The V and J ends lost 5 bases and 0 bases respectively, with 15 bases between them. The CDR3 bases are TGTGCCAGCAGCAGCGCCCCCCGCCGTAGCACAGATACGCAGTATTTT. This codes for CASSSAPRRSTDTQYF.

For the CDR3, the DNA is TGTGCCAGCAGGCCAGGGGGGGACTACGAGCAGTACTTC. It encodes CASRPGGDYEQYF. The chain employs TRBV6-1 and TRBJ2-7; D may match TRBD1 or TRBD2 (7 bases each). V gave up 6 bases and J gave up 3 bases, with 12 bases separating them. The CDR3 consists of 13 residues. Germline V gene sequence: CDR1 MNHNS, CDR2 SASEGT.

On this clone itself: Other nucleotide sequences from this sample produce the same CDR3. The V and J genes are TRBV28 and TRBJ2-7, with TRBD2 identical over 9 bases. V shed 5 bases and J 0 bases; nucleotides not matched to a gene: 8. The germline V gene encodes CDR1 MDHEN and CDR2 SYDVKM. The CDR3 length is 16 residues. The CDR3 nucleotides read TGTGCCAGCAGTCCCTTGGCGGGAGGGAGCTCCTACGAGCAGTACTTC. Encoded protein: CASSPLAGGSSYEQYF.

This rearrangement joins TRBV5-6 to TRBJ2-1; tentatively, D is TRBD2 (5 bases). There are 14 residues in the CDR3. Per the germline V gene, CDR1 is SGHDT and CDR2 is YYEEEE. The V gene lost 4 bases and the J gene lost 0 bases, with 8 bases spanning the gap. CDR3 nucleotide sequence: TGTGCCAGCAGCGTCGGGGTCTCCTACAATGAGCAGTTCTTC. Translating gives CASSVGVSYNEQFF. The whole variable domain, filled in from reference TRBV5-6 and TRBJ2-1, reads DAGVTQSPTHLIKTRGQQVTLRCSPKSGHDTVSWYQQALGQGPQFIFQYYEEEERQRGNFPDRFSGHQFPNYSSELNVNALLLGDSALYLCASSVGVSYNEQFFGPGTRLTVL.

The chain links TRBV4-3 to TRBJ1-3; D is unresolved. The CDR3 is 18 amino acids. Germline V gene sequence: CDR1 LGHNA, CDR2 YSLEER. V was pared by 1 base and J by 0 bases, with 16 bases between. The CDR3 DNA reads TGCGCCAGCAGCCAAGGTCTCGCGACTGCCCTCTCTGGAAACACCATATATTTT. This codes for CASSQGLATALSGNTIYF.

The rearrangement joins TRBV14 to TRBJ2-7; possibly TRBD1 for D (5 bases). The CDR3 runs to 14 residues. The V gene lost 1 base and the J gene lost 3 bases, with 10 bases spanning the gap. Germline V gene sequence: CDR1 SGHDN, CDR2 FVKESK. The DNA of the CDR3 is TGTGCCAGCAGCCAAGCCCCCAGGGACTACGAGCAGTACTTC. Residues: CASSQAPRDYEQYF.

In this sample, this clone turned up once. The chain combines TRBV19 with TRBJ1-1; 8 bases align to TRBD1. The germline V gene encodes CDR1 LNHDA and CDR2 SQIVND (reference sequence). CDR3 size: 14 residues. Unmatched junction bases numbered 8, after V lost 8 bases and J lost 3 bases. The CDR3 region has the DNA TGTGCCAGTCTAGAGACAGGGGTACACACTGAAGCTTTCTTT. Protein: CASLETGVHTEAFF.

The CDR3 reads CASRLAGGPDTQYF. The CDR3 DNA reads as TGTGCCAGCAGACTAGCGGGAGGGCCAGATACGCAGTATTTT. The V gene is TRBV28, the J gene TRBJ2-3, with 13 positions matching TRBD2. CDR3 length: 14 amino acids. With V trimmed by 6 bases and J by 4 bases, 1 base remained unmatched. Germline V lookup: CDR1 MDHEN, CDR2 SYDVKM. The full variable domain, completed using reference TRBV28 and TRBJ2-3, is DVKVTQSSRYLVKRTGEKVFLECVQDMDHENMFWYRQDPGLGLRLIYFSYDVKMKEKGDIPEGYSVSREKKERFSLILESASTNQTSMYLCASRLAGGPDTQYFGPGTRLTVL.

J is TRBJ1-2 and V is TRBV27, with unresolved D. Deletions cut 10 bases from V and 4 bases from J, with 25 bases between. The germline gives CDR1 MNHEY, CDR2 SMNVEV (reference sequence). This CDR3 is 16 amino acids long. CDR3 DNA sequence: TGTGCCACCCAGCATATTATCGTGGGAGTGGGCTATGGCTACACCTTC. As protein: CATQHIIVGVGYGYTF.

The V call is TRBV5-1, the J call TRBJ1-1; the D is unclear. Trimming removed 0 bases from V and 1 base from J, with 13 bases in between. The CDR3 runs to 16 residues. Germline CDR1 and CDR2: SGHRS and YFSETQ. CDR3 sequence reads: CASSLDPTTRNTEAFF. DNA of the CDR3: TGCGCCAGCAGCTTGGATCCTACCACGAGGAACACTGAAGCTTTCTTT. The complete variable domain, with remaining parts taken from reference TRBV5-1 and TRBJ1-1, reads KAGVTQTPRYLIKTRGQQVTLSCSPISGHRSVSWYQQTPGQGLQFLFEYFSETQRNKGNFPGRFSGRQFSNSRSEMNVSTLELGDSALYLCASSLDPTTRNTEAFFGQGTRLTVV.

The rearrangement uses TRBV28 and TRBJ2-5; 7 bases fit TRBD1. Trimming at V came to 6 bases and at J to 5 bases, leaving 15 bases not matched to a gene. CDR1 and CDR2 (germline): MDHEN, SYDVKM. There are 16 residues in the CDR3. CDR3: CASSPTGVGLGETQYF. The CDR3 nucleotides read TGTGCCAGCAGCCCTACAGGGGTAGGCCTTGGGGAGACCCAGTACTTC.

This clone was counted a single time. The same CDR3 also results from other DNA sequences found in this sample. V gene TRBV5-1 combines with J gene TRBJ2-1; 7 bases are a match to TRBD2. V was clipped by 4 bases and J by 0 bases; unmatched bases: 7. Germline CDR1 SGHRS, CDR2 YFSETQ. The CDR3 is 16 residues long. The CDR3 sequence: CASSLPSGSSYNEQFF. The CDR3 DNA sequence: TGCGCCAGCAGCCTCCCTAGCGGTAGCTCCTACAATGAGCAGTTCTTC.

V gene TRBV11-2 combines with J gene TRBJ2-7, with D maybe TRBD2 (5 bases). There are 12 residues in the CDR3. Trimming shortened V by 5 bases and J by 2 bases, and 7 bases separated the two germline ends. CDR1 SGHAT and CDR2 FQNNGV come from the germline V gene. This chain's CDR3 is CASSDYAYEQYF. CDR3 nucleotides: TGTGCCAGCAGCGACTATGCCTACGAGCAGTACTTC.

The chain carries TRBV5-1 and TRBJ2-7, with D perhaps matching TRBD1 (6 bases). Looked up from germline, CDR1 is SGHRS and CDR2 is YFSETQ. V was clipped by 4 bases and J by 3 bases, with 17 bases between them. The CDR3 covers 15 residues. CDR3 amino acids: CASSPPGTPYYEQYF. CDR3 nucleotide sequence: TGCGCCAGCAGCCCTCCCGGGACACCCTACTACGAGCAGTACTTC.

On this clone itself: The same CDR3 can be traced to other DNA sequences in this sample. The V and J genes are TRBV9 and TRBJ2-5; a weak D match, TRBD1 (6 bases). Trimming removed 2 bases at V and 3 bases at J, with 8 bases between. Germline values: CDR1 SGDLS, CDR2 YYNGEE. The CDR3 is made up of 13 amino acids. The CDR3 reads CASSVGHKETQYF. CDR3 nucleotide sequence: TGTGCCAGCAGCGTGGGACACAAAGAGACCCAGTACTTC. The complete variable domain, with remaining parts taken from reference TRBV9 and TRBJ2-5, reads DSGVTQTPKHLITATGQRVTLRCSPRSGDLSVYWYQQSLDQGLQFLIQYYNGEERAKGNILERFSAQQFPDLHSELNLSSLELGDSALYFCASSVGHKETQYFGPGTRLLVL.

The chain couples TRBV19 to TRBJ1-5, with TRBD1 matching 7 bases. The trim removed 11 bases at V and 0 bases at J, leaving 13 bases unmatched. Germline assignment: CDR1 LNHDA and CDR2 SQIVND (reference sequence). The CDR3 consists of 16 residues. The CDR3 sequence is CAVEGGSPYSNQPQHF. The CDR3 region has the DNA TGTGCCGTCGAAGGGGGCTCACCATATAGCAATCAGCCCCAGCATTTT.

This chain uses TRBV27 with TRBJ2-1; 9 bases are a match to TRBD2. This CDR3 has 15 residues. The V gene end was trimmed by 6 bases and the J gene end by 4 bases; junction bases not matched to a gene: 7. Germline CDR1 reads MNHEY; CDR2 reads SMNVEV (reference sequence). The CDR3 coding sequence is TGTGCCAGCAGGGATAGCGGGGGACCTTACAATGAGCAGTTCTTC. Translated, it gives CASRDSGGPYNEQFF.

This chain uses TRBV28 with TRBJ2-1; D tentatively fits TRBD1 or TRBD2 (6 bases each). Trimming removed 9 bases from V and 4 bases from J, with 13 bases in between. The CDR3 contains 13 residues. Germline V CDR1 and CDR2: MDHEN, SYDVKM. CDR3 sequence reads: CASTRGEYNEQFF. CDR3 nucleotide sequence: TGTGCCAGTACTAGGGGGGAGTACAATGAGCAGTTCTTC.

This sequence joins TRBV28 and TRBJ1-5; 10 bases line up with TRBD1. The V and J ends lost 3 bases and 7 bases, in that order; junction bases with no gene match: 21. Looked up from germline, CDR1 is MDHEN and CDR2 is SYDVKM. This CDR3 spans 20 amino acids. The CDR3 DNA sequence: TGTGCCAGCAGTTTCCCAACTGAGCCCCGACAGGGGGCAATTACACAGCCCCAGCATTTT. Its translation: CASSFPTEPRQGAITQPQHF. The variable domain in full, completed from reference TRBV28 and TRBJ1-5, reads DVKVTQSSRYLVKRTGEKVFLECVQDMDHENMFWYRQDPGLGLRLIYFSYDVKMKEKGDIPEGYSVSREKKERFSLILESASTNQTSMYLCASSFPTEPRQGAITQPQHFGDGTRLSIL.

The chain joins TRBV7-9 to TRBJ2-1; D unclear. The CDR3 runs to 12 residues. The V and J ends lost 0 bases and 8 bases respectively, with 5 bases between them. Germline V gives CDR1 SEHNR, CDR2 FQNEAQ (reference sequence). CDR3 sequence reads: CASSLAPHEQFF. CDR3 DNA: TGTGCCAGCAGCTTAGCCCCGCATGAGCAGTTCTTC.

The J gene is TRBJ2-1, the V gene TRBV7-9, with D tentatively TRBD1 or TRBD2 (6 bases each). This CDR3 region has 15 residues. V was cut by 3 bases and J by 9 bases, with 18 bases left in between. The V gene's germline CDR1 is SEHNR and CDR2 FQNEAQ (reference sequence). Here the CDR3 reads CASSFRLGVGAEQFF. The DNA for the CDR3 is TGTGCCAGCAGCTTCAGACTAGGCGTGGGGGCTGAGCAGTTCTTC. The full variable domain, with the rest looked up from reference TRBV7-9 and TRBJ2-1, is DTGVSQNPRHKITKRGQNVTFRCDPISEHNRLYWYRQTLGQGPEFLTYFQNEAQLEKSRLLSDRFSAERPKGSFSTLEIQRTEQGDSAMYLCASSFRLGVGAEQFFGPGTRLTVL.

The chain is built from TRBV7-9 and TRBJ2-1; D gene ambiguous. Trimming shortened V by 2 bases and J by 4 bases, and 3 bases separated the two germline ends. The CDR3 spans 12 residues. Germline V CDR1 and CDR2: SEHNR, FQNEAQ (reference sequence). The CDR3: CASSLKYNEQFF. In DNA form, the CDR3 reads TGTGCCAGCAGCTTAAAGTACAATGAGCAGTTCTTC. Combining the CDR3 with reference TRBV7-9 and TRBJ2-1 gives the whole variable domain DTGVSQNPRHKITKRGQNVTFRCDPISEHNRLYWYRQTLGQGPEFLTYFQNEAQLEKSRLLSDRFSAERPKGSFSTLEIQRTEQGDSAMYLCASSLKYNEQFFGPGTRLTVL.

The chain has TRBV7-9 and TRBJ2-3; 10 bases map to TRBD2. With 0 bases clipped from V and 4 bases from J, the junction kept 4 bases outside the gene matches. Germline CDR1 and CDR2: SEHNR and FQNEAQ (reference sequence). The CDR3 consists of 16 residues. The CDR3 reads CASSLAASGSADTQYF. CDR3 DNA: TGTGCCAGCAGCTTAGCTGCTAGCGGGAGCGCAGATACGCAGTATTTT.

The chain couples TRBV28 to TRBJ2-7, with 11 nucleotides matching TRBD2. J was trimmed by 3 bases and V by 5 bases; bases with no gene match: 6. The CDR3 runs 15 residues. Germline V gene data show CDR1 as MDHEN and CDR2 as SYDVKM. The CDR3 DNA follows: TGTGCCAGCAGTACGGGACTAGCGGAGCGCTACGAGCAGTACTTC. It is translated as CASSTGLAERYEQYF.

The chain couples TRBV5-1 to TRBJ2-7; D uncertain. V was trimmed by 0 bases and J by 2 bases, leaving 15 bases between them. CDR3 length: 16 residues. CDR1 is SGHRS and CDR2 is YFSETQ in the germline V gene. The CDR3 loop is CASSLVPGRKTYEQYF. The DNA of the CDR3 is TGCGCCAGCAGCTTGGTACCCGGACGCAAAACCTACGAGCAGTACTTC.

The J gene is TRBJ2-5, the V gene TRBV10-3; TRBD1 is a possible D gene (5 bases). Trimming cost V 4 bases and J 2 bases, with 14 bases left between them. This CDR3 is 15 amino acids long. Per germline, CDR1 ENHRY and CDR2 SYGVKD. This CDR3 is CAISGEDTTQETQYF. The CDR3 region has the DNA TGTGCCATCAGTGGAGAGGACACTACACAAGAGACCCAGTACTTC.